The clone carrying this T cell receptor beta chain occurred a few times. Antigen unknown. This specimen comes from a study of T-cell memory formation after mild COVID-19. About the research overall: TCR clusters were mostly donor specific.

TCRdb reanalysed the 5' RACE reads using MiXCR and keeps one entry per CDR3 protein. This repertoire shows 110,000 or so distinct CDR3 sequences, about a fifth found once; its top ten account for around 41%. In germline, CDR1 is SGHDN, CDR2 FVKESK. Trimming cost V 6 bases and J 3 bases, with 19 bases left between them. CDR3 length: 16 residues. The study's findings and limits: Whereas later expanders leaned CD4+, clones contracting day 15 to 85 showed a balanced CD4/CD8 makeup.

This sequence originates from a man aged 18 to 35 who had mild COVID-19 (a few samples of this study predate the infection). Cell type and time point are not known. The chain combines TRBV14 with TRBJ2-3; weak D call: TRBD2 (6 bases). Sequenced sample: PBMCs or a T cell subset sorted from them (not recorded which). The CDR3 region is CASSDSKRVRTDTQYF. CDR3 in DNA: TGTGCCAGCAGTGACTCTAAGCGGGTCCGGACAGATACGCAGTATTTT.